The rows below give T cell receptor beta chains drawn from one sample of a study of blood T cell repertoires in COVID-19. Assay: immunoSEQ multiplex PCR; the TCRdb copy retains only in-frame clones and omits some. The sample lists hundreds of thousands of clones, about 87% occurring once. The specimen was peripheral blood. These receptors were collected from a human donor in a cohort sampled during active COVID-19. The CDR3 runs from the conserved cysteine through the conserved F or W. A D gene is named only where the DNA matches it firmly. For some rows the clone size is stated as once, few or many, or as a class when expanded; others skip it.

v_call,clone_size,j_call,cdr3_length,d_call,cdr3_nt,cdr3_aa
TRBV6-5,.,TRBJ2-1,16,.,TGTGCCAGCAGTTATTGGCGGGGGAAAGGGGGAAATGAGCAGTTCTTC,CASSYWRGKGGNEQFF
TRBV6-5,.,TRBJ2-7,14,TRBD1,TGTGCCAGCCGCTCGACAGGGAGAGGTGACGAGCAGTACTTC,CASRSTGRGDEQYF
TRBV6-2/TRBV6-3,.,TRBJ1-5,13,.,TGTGCCAGCAGCTGGGGGGGCAATCAGCCCCAGCATTTT,CASSWGGNQPQHF
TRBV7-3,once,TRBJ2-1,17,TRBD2,TGTGCCAGCAGCGACGGGAGGGAGCGGGACCCCTACAATGAGCAGTTCTTC,CASSDGRERDPYNEQFF
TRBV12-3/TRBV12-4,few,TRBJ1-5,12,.,TGTGCCAGCAGTTTCGGCAATCAGCCCCAGCATTTT,CASSFGNQPQHF
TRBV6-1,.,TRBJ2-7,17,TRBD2,TGTGCCAGCAGTGATGGGACTAGCGGGTTGAGCTCCTACGAGCAGTACTTC,CASSDGTSGLSSYEQYF
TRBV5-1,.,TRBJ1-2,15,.,TGCGCCAGCAGCTTGGTCCCCCGGGGTCTTGACGGCTACACCTTC,CASSLVPRGLDGYTF
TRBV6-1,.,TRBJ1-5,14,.,TGTGCCAGCAGGGAAGATGGACAAAAGCAGCCCCAGCATTTT,CASREDGQKQPQHF
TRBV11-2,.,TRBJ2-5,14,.,TGTGCCAACGGATATATGAGGGGGCAAGAGACCCAGTACTTC,CANGYMRGQETQYF
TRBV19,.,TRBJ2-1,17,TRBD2,TGTGCCAGTAGTGCTCGCAGCGGGGCTAGAGGATACAATGAGCAGTTCTTC,CASSARSGARGYNEQFF
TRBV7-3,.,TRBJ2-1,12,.,TGTGCCAGCAGCCATAGGGGATATGAGCAGTTCTTC,CASSHRGYEQFF
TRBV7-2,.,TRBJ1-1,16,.,TGTGCCAGCAGCCTTAACACCCTCAGGGGAAACACTGAAGCTTTCTTT,CASSLNTLRGNTEAFF
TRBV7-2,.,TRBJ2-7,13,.,TGTGCCAGCAGCTTAGTTCCCAGGGACGAGCAGTACTTC,CASSLVPRDEQYF
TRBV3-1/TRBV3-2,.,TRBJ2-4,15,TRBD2,TGTGCCAGCAGCCCCCAGGGTGGACTAGAGAGCATTCAGTACTTC,CASSPQGGLESIQYF
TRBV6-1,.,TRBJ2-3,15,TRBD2,TGTGCCAGCAGTGAAGCGAGTAGCGGGGGAGGTACGCAGTATTTT,CASSEASSGGGTQYF
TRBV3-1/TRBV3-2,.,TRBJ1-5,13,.,TGTGCCAGCAGCCAAGATACCGGGGGGCCCCAGCATTTT,CASSQDTGGPQHF
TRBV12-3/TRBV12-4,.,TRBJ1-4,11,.,TGTGCCAGCCGTGAGAATGAAAAACTGTTTTTT,CASRENEKLFF
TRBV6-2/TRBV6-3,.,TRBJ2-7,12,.,TGTGCCAGCAGTTACCCAGGCCAAGGGCAGTACTTC,CASSYPGQGQYF
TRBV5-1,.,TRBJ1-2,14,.,TGCGCCAGCAGCTTACGCGAACCCCTTTATGGCTACACCTTC,CASSLREPLYGYTF
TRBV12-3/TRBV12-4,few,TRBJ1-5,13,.,TGTGCCAGCAGTCCCCCGTCCCAGCAGCCCCAGCATTTT,CASSPPSQQPQHF
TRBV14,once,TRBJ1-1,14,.,TGTGCCAGCAGCCTAGAATGGCCGAACACTGAAGCTTTCTTT,CASSLEWPNTEAFF
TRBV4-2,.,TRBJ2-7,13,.,TGTGCCAGCAGCCAGGCACGGGACAACGAGCAGTACTTC,CASSQARDNEQYF
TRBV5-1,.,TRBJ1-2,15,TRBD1,TGCGCCAGCAGCGGAGACAGGGGGCTCAACTATGGCTACACCTTC,CASSGDRGLNYGYTF
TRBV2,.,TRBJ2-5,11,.,TGTGCCAGCAGTGCGGAGACGGCCCAGTACTTC,CASSAETAQYF
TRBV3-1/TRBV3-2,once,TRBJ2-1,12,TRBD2,TGTGCCAGCAGACCTCGGGGGGGTGAGCAGTTCTTC,CASRPRGGEQFF
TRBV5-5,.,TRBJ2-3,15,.,TGTGCCAGCAGCTTGGGAGGAGCGCGCACAGATACGCAGTATTTT,CASSLGGARTDTQYF
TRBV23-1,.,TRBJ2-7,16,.,TGCGCCAGCAGTCAATCTCGACAGGCCCCCTCCTACGAGCAGTACTTC,CASSQSRQAPSYEQYF
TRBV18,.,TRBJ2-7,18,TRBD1,TGTGCCAGCTCACCACGGCCGGGACAGGGGCCTGCAAACTACGAGCAGTACTTC,CASSPRPGQGPANYEQYF
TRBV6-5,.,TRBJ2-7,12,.,TGTGCCAGTCAGGGTTTCTCCTACGAGCAGTACTTC,CASQGFSYEQYF
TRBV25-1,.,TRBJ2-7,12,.,TGTGCCAGCAGTGACGGGACCTACGAGCAGTACTTC,CASSDGTYEQYF
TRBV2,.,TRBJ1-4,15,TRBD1,TGTGCCAGCAGTGGACGGACAGGCGCGGTTGAAAAACTGTTTTTT,CASSGRTGAVEKLFF
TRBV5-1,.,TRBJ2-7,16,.,TGCGCCAGCAGCCAAACCGCGACAGGCTACTCCTACGAGCAGTACTTC,CASSQTATGYSYEQYF
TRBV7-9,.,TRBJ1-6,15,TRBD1,TGTGCCAGCAGCTTCCCGGGACAGACAGGGCCACCCCTCCACTTT,CASSFPGQTGPPLHF
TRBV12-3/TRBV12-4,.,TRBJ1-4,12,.,TGTGCCAGCAGTTTAGTTCGGGAAAAACTGTTTTTT,CASSLVREKLFF
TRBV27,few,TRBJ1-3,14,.,TGTGCCAGCAGTTCTCGGGACAAAAGGAACACCATATATTTT,CASSSRDKRNTIYF
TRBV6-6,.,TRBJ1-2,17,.,TGTGCCAGCAGTCCCCGACAGCCCACCTCCATTCCCGGCGGCTACACCTTC,CASSPRQPTSIPGGYTF
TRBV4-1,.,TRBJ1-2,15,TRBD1,TGCGCCAGCAGCCAGAGACACACAGGGGCCTATGGCTACACCTTC,CASSQRHTGAYGYTF
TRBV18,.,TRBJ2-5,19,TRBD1,TGTGCCAGCTCACCACTAAGAGTTGGGACAGGGGAGTACCAAGAGACCCAGTACTTC,CASSPLRVGTGEYQETQYF
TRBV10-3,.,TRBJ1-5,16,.,TGTGCCATCAGTGAGACAGGGAAAGGGGGCAATCAGCCCCAGCATTTT,CAISETGKGGNQPQHF
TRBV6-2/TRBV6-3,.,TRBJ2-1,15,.,TGTGCCAGCAGCCTTAGCCCAGTCGTCTACAATGAGCAGTTCTTC,CASSLSPVVYNEQFF
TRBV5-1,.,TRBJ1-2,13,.,TGCGCCAGCAGCTTGAGTGGGGAGTATGGCTACACCTTC,CASSLSGEYGYTF
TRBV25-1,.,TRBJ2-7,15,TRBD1,TGTGCCACTAGATACCTGGGACAGGGCTCCTACGAGCAGTACTTC,CATRYLGQGSYEQYF
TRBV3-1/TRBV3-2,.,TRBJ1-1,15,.,TGTGCCAGCAGCCAAGCCGACAGGAAGAACACTGAAGCTTTCTTT,CASSQADRKNTEAFF
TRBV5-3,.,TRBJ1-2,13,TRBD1,TGTGCCAGAAACCACAGGGGACCCTATGGCTACACCTTC,CARNHRGPYGYTF
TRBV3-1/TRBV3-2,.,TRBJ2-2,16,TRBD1,TGTGCCAGCAGCCAAATGACAGGGGCGGACACCGGGGAGCTGTTTTTT,CASSQMTGADTGELFF
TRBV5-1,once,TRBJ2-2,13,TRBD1,TGCGCCAGCAGCCCACAGGGGCCCGGGGAGCTGTTTTTT,CASSPQGPGELFF
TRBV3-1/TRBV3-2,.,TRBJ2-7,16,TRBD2,TGTGCCAGCAGCCAAGGGTCTAGCGGACGCTCCTACGAGCAGTACTTC,CASSQGSSGRSYEQYF
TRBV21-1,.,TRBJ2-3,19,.,TGTGCCAGCAGCAAAGCGCTGGGGATAGTAGCGGGGCCCCCAGATACGCAGTATTTT,CASSKALGIVAGPPDTQYF
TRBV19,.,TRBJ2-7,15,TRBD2,TGTGCCAGTAGTAGGAGAAGCGGGAGAGACTACGAGCAGTACTTC,CASSRRSGRDYEQYF
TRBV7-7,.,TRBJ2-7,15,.,TGTGCTAGCAGTTTGGGGCCAGGGACTTCCTACGAGCAGTACTTC,CASSLGPGTSYEQYF
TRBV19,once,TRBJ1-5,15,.,TGTGCCAGTAGTATCGAGAGGTTAAGCAATCAGCCCCAGCATTTT,CASSIERLSNQPQHF
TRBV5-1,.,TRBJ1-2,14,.,TGCGCCAGCAGCTTGGATTCCAGGGGCTATGGCTACACCTTC,CASSLDSRGYGYTF
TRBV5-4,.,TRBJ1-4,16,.,TGTGCCAGCAGCTTGGAACCCCTAACAACTAATGAAAAACTGTTTTTT,CASSLEPLTTNEKLFF
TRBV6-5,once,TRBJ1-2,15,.,TGTGCCAGCAGTTCAAGGACAGCCGGGGGGTATGGCTACACCTTC,CASSSRTAGGYGYTF
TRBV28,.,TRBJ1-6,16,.,TGTGCCAGCAGTTTAACTCTCCGGTGGAGTAATTCACCCCTCCACTTT,CASSLTLRWSNSPLHF
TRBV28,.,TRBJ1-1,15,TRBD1,TGTGCCAGCAGCCTGCTACAGGGGTGGAGCACTGAAGCTTTCTTT,CASSLLQGWSTEAFF
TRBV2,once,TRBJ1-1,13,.,TGTGCCAGCAGGAAGCCCCCGAACACTGAAGCTTTCTTT,CASRKPPNTEAFF